These T cell receptor beta chains were read from a single sample in a study of identical twins. TCRdb re-called the 5' RACE reads with MiXCR, one entry per CDR3 protein. The table has about 250,000 distinct CDR3 sequences, approximately 8% seen once; the top ten hold 5.4%. The sample was also reused in another study, on yellow fever vaccine responses in identical twins.

The material sequenced was CD8+ T cells sorted from blood. Receptors originate from a woman between 18 and 29 years old in good health. The CDR3 runs from the conserved cysteine through the conserved F or W.

V: TRBV5-1; J: TRBJ1-1; CDR3: CASSQIPDWRNTEAFF
V: TRBV5-5; J: TRBJ1-1; CDR3: CASSFSTGSGAFF
V: TRBV7-9; J: TRBJ2-3; CDR3: CASSLSMTDTQYF
V: TRBV15; J: TRBJ2-2; CDR3: CATSTRDRGLTGELFF
V: TRBV7-8; J: TRBJ2-1; CDR3: CASSLGGGLDNEQFF
V: TRBV12-3/TRBV12-4; J: TRBJ1-2; CDR3: CASSLEVGSYGYTF
V: TRBV3-1; J: TRBJ2-1; CDR3: CASSQGSLVNEQFF
V: TRBV4-1; J: TRBJ1-1; CDR3: CASSHPSTPLNTEAFF
V: TRBV28; J: TRBJ2-5; CDR3: CASSMSSGGPHTQYF
V: TRBV6-5; J: TRBJ1-4; CDR3: CASSSGAVKNEKLFF
V: TRBV7-8; J: TRBJ2-1; CDR3: CASSYRTGGDEQFF